One sample yielded the 25 T cell receptor beta chains listed below, sequenced in a study of blood T cells in healthy people across ages. Combining a sample-barcoded 5' primer with a J-beta primer mix, a second PCR ran for roughly 6 to 12 cycles. TCRdb reprocessed the 5' RACE reads with MiXCR, giving one entry per CDR3 protein. Of roughly 1,300,000 distinct CDR3 sequences listed, almost 60% are singletons. Sample: blood. The receptors shown here come from a man between 18 and 35 years old in good health.

In this sample, this clonotype turned up a few times. The chain joins TRBV3-1 to TRBJ2-7, with TRBD2 identical over 9 bases. Germline V gene data show CDR1 as LGHDT and CDR2 as YNNKEL (reference sequence). J gave up 7 bases and V 0 bases, and 7 bases lay outside the gene matches. CDR3 length: 15 amino acids. This chain's CDR3 is CASSQEPSGITEQYF. The CDR3 DNA follows: TGTGCCAGCAGCCAAGAGCCTAGCGGGATAACTGAGCAGTACTTC.

This chain joins TRBV6-5 and TRBJ2-4, with 10 bases that match TRBD1. The trim removed 10 bases at V and 5 bases at J, leaving 11 bases unmatched. The CDR3 spans 15 residues. Germline loops: CDR1 MNHEY, CDR2 SVGAGI. The CDR3 sequence is CANRSGQGRQNIQYF. CDR3 DNA: TGTGCCAACAGATCGGGACAGGGGAGGCAAAACATTCAGTACTTC.

This clonotype occurred many times. The J gene is TRBJ2-5, the V gene TRBV7-2; 7 bases match TRBD1. Germline V gives CDR1 SGHTA, CDR2 FQGNSA. The CDR3 spans 16 residues. V lost 2 bases to trimming and J lost 5 bases; unmatched junction nucleotides: 11. This chain's CDR3 is CASSLLGGANAETQYF. CDR3 sequence (DNA): TGTGCCAGCAGCTTACTAGGGGGCGCGAATGCGGAGACCCAGTACTTC.

V gene TRBV29-1 combines with J gene TRBJ1-1; 8 positions match TRBD1. CDR1 and CDR2 (germline): SQVTM, ANQGSEA. V lost 7 bases to trimming and J lost 1 base; unmatched junction nucleotides: 5. The CDR3 length is 13 residues. CDR3 in amino acids: CSANQGANTEAFF. The CDR3 region has the DNA TGCAGCGCTAACCAGGGGGCGAACACTGAAGCTTTCTTT.

The V call is TRBV6-5, the J call TRBJ2-3, with D tentatively TRBD1 or TRBD2 (6 bases each). There are 16 residues in the CDR3. V lost 8 bases and J lost 0, with 18 bases in between. Germline values: CDR1 MNHEY, CDR2 SVGAGI. CDR3 DNA sequence: TGTGCCAGCTCATTCCTAGGGGGAGGAAGCACAGATACGCAGTATTTT. Translated, it gives CASSFLGGGSTDTQYF.

The chain couples TRBV4-1 to TRBJ2-7; D call uncertain. Trimming pared 4 bases from V and 3 bases from J, leaving 10 bases between. This CDR3 has 13 amino acids. Looked up from germline, CDR1 is MGHRA and CDR2 is YSYEKL. In DNA, the CDR3 is TGCGCCAGCAGCCCTTCTGTGAACTACGAGCAGTACTTC. It encodes CASSPSVNYEQYF.

J is TRBJ2-7 and V is TRBV20-1; weak D call: TRBD1 (6 bases). Per germline, CDR1 DFQATT and CDR2 SNEGSKA (reference sequence). Trimming shortened V by 0 bases and J by 2 bases, and 17 bases separated the two germline ends. The CDR3 has 16 amino acids. The CDR3 DNA follows: TGCAGTGCTAGAGATCTGGGGGCGGTGCGGCCCTACGAGCAGTACTTC. This sequence encodes CSARDLGAVRPYEQYF.

The rearrangement joins TRBV7-2 to TRBJ2-7; 9 bases agree with TRBD1. Unmatched junction bases numbered 5, after V lost 1 base and J lost 1 base. Germline assignment: CDR1 SGHTA and CDR2 FQGNSA. The CDR3 runs to 16 residues. The CDR3 DNA reads TGTGCCAGCAGCTTAGAGGGACAGGGACGATCCTACGAGCAGTACTTC. Its protein is CASSLEGQGRSYEQYF. Variable domain in full (rest from reference TRBV7-2 and TRBJ2-7): GAGVSQSPSNKVTEKGKDVELRCDPISGHTALYWYRQSLGQGLEFLIYFQGNSAPDKSGLPSDRFSAERTGGSVSTLTIQRTQQEDSAVYLCASSLEGQGRSYEQYFGPGTRLTVT.

This chain uses TRBV12-3 or TRBV12-4 with TRBJ2-3; the D is unclear. The CDR3 totals 15 residues. Trimming left V 6 bases short and J 0 bases short, with 13 bases between. CDR3 residues: CASSRGPVSTDTQYF. Written as DNA, the CDR3 is TGTGCCAGCAGCCGAGGACCGGTTAGCACAGATACGCAGTATTTT.

The chain employs TRBV20-1 and TRBJ2-1; no clear D. With 2 bases removed from V and 7 bases from J, the gap between germline ends came to 9 bases. This CDR3 spans 12 amino acids. Per germline, CDR1 DFQATT and CDR2 SNEGSKA (reference sequence). Here the CDR3 reads CSARKKGNEQFF. CDR3 sequence (DNA): TGCAGTGCTAGAAAGAAAGGGAATGAGCAGTTCTTC.

Only a few counts were recorded for this clonotype. V and J are TRBV6-2 or TRBV6-3 and TRBJ2-3, with a possible D match to TRBD2 (5 bases). The CDR3 loop spans 15 amino acids. V was shortened by 5 bases and J by 1 base, with 13 bases between the two germline ends. CDR1 and CDR2 from the germline V gene are MNHEY and SVGEGT. CDR3 in DNA: TGTGCCAGCAGTCCCGCGGGCGACGGCACAGATACGCAGTATTTT. This encodes CASSPAGDGTDTQYF.

The table lists this clonotype with a few counts. This chain joins TRBV29-1 and TRBJ2-7; a possible D gene is TRBD1 (5 bases). From germline, CDR1 is SQVTM and CDR2 ANQGSEA. The CDR3 is made up of 12 amino acids. Trimming removed 3 bases at V and 4 bases at J, with 10 bases between. The CDR3 region has the DNA TGCAGCGTTGAGGGGCCGGATTACGAGCAGTACTTC. It yields the protein CSVEGPDYEQYF.

This clonotype was counted a few times. This sequence joins TRBV12-3 or TRBV12-4 and TRBJ2-1; 10 bases are a match to TRBD2. J gave up 13 bases and V 5 bases, and 8 bases lay outside the gene matches. CDR3 length: 13 amino acids. The CDR3 region is CASSPFLAGVQFF. In DNA form, the CDR3 reads TGTGCCAGCAGTCCATTTCTAGCGGGAGTACAGTTCTTC.

This clonotype was found a few times. This rearrangement joins TRBV5-1 to TRBJ2-7, with a weak D call TRBD1 (6 bases). The V and J ends lost 0 bases and 4 bases respectively, with 11 bases between them. Germline V gene lookup returns CDR1 SGHRS and CDR2 YFSETQ. The CDR3 spans 14 residues. CDR3 nucleotide sequence: TGCGCCAGCAGCTTGGACAGAAGGGGGTACGAGCAGTACTTC. It yields the protein CASSLDRRGYEQYF.

This clonotype was seen only a few times. The chain is built from TRBV6-5 and TRBJ2-7; the D is unclear. CDR3 length equals 14 residues. Germline loops: CDR1 MNHEY, CDR2 SVGAGI. Trimming took off 6 bases at V and 0 bases at J, with 12 bases between the two ends. The CDR3 protein is CASSWTVSSYEQYF. CDR3 nucleotides: TGTGCCAGCAGCTGGACGGTTAGCTCCTACGAGCAGTACTTC.

The chain joins TRBV4-1 to TRBJ1-1; D gene ambiguous. The germline CDR1 and CDR2 sequences are MGHRA and YSYEKL. Trimming took off 1 base at V and 4 bases at J, with 13 bases between the two ends. This CDR3 is built from 15 residues. CDR3 in DNA: TGCGCCAGCAGCCAAGTGGTTCCATTGGGCACTGAAGCTTTCTTT. Its translation is CASSQVVPLGTEAFF.

The rearrangement links TRBV10-3 to TRBJ1-1; D call uncertain. The CDR3 has 12 amino acids. CDR1 ENHRY and CDR2 SYGVKD come from the germline V gene. Trimming shortened V by 3 bases and J by 4 bases, and 6 bases separated the two germline ends. In DNA form, the CDR3 reads TGTGCCATCAGTGACAGAGGCACTGAAGCTTTCTTT. Its translation is CAISDRGTEAFF.

V is TRBV20-1 and J is TRBJ2-5; 9 bases are a match to TRBD1. The CDR3 length is 14 residues. CDR1 is DFQATT, CDR2 SNEGSKA, per germline (reference sequence). Germline trimming cut 5 bases from V and 5 bases from J; bases unmatched to any gene: 9. The CDR3 nucleotides read TGCAGTGCTCACGGGACAGGGTTGGAGGAGACCCAGTACTTC. Translating it yields CSAHGTGLEETQYF.

The gene calls are TRBV29-1 and TRBJ2-1; D might be TRBD1 (6 bases). V was cut by 7 bases and J by 9 bases, with 13 bases left in between. This CDR3 has 11 amino acids. Per the germline V gene, CDR1 is SQVTM and CDR2 is ANQGSEA. CDR3 in amino acids: CSGPVGGEQFF. Here the CDR3 DNA reads TGCAGCGGCCCCGTAGGGGGTGAGCAGTTCTTC.

The V gene is TRBV27, the J gene TRBJ2-1; D not resolved. The CDR3 runs 15 residues. The V gene's germline CDR1 is MNHEY and CDR2 SMNVEV (reference sequence). V was shortened by 1 base and J by 11 bases, with 18 bases between the two germline ends. The CDR3 DNA reads as TGTGCCAGCAGTTTATATCCTGGGCGCATCCATAAGCAGTTCTTC. Its translation is CASSLYPGRIHKQFF.

V usage is TRBV27 and J usage is TRBJ1-1, with D possibly matching TRBD1 (5 bases). The length of the CDR3 is 15 residues. The germline V gene encodes CDR1 MNHEY and CDR2 SMNVEV (reference sequence). The ends were cut back, 4 bases at V and 4 bases at J, with 16 bases in the middle. The CDR3 reads CASSSIQTGGTEAFF. CDR3 nucleotides: TGTGCCAGCAGTTCCATACAGACGGGGGGCACTGAAGCTTTCTTT.

The gene calls are TRBV14 and TRBJ2-7; no firm D call. The V and J ends lost 3 bases and 5 bases respectively, with 20 bases between them. Germline CDR1 and CDR2: SGHDN and FVKESK. The CDR3 contains 16 residues. The CDR3 region has the DNA TGTGCCAGCAGCCAGGCCATGACTGTGGTGAAGAACGAGCAGTACTTC. This translates into CASSQAMTVVKNEQYF.

This clonotype was detected only a few times. The chain is built from TRBV11-2 and TRBJ2-4; TRBD1 matches at 9 bases. The CDR3 runs 13 residues. With V trimmed by 2 bases and J by 13 bases, 6 bases remained unmatched. Germline V gene data show CDR1 as SGHAT and CDR2 as FQNNGV. The CDR3 sequence is CASSLKQGAKQYF. The DNA for the CDR3 is TGTGCCAGCAGCTTAAAACAGGGGGCAAAGCAGTACTTC.

A few counts support this clonotype. The chain has TRBV7-9 and TRBJ2-7; maybe TRBD1 (6 bases). V lost 2 bases to trimming and J lost 5 bases, with 16 bases between them. In germline, CDR1 is SEHNR, CDR2 FQNEAQ (reference sequence). This CDR3 has 15 residues. This CDR3 is CASSLPQGLGDEQYF. CDR3 nucleotide sequence: TGTGCCAGCAGCTTACCCCAGGGGTTGGGAGACGAGCAGTACTTC.

The chain recombines TRBV27 with TRBJ2-5; possible D gene TRBD2, 5 bases. V was shortened by 2 bases and J by 6 bases, with 13 bases between the two germline ends. The germline V gene has CDR1 MNHEY and CDR2 SMNVEV (reference sequence). The CDR3 covers 14 residues. The DNA for the CDR3 is TGTGCCAGCAGTTTAAGTCTTCTCGGGAAGACCCAGTACTTC. This gives the protein CASSLSLLGKTQYF.